These 29 T cell receptor beta chains were all obtained from the same sample, sequenced in a study of blood T cells in healthy people across ages. A sample-barcoded 5' primer and a J-beta primer mix were used in a second PCR of about 7 to 12 cycles. Each CDR3 protein gets one entry after TCRdb re-called the 5' RACE reads with MiXCR. The repertoire holds roughly 1.9 million distinct CDR3 sequences, with more than 35% as singletons. The sample taken for sequencing was blood. The receptors here all came from a human donor in good health.

This clonotype occurred a few times. The chain joins TRBV5-5 to TRBJ1-5, with a tentative D call TRBD1 (6 bases). The CDR3 covers 15 residues. Trimming pared 1 base from V and 5 bases from J, leaving 13 bases between. Germline assignment: CDR1 SGHKS and CDR2 YYEKEE (reference sequence). The CDR3 region has the DNA TGTGCCAGCAGCTTGTCCTACAGGGTAGATCAGCCCCAGCATTTT. Translating gives CASSLSYRVDQPQHF.

CDR3 sequence: CASSSQGYHNEQFF. The DNA of the CDR3 is TGTGCCAGCAGCTCCCAGGGCTACCACAATGAGCAGTTCTTC. The V call is TRBV9, the J call TRBJ2-1; TRBD1 is a possible D gene (5 bases). The CDR3 is 14 residues long. From germline, CDR1 is SGDLS and CDR2 YYNGEE. The ends were cut back, 4 bases at V and 5 bases at J, with 13 bases in the middle. Complete variable domain (other parts from reference TRBV9 and TRBJ2-1): DSGVTQTPKHLITATGQRVTLRCSPRSGDLSVYWYQQSLDQGLQFLIQYYNGEERAKGNILERFSAQQFPDLHSELNLSSLELGDSALYFCASSSQGYHNEQFFGPGTRLTVL.

In its sample, this clonotype was seen many times. The CDR3 loop is CSARDGFYEQYF. CDR3 nucleotide sequence: TGCAGTGCTAGAGACGGGTTCTACGAGCAGTACTTC. This chain uses TRBV20-1 with TRBJ2-7; no firm D call. CDR1 and CDR2 from the germline V gene are DFQATT and SNEGSKA (reference sequence). The CDR3 loop spans 12 amino acids. Trimming took off 0 bases at V and 3 bases at J, with 6 bases between the two ends.

Here the CDR3 DNA reads TGCGCCAGCAGCCAAGTGGCTTGCCAGGGGCCGGCTGAAAAACTGTTTTTT. This translates into CASSQVACQGPAEKLFF. V usage is TRBV4-1 and J usage is TRBJ1-4; D might be TRBD1 (6 bases). V lost 1 base and J 7 bases, leaving 19 bases between the germline ends. There are 17 residues in the CDR3. CDR1 is MGHRA and CDR2 is YSYEKL in the germline V gene.

V and J are TRBV10-3 and TRBJ2-3, with 10 bases identical to TRBD2. The junction had 5 bases not matched to a gene; V was cut back by 6 bases and J by 2 bases. The CDR3 is 15 residues long. Germline V gene data show CDR1 as ENHRY and CDR2 as SYGVKD. CDR3 coding DNA: TGTGCCATCAGATCTAGCGGGGGCAACACAGATACGCAGTATTTT. It translates to CAIRSSGGNTDTQYF.

Concerning this clonotype: One end of the junction fails to match germline, which may point to a read error. The rearrangement links TRBV6-4 to TRBJ2-3, with D possibly TRBD2 on 5 matching bases. This CDR3 is 13 amino acids long. CDR1 and CDR2 (germline): MRHNA, SNTAGT. The CDR3 region is CARPRVEGRSGFF. The DNA for the CDR3 is TGTGCCAGACCGCGAGTAGAGGGCCGGTCGGGTTTTTTT.

In this sample, this clonotype turned up a few times. The chain is built from TRBV12-3 or TRBV12-4 and TRBJ2-1, with a weak D call TRBD2 (5 bases). This CDR3 has 13 amino acids. V gave up 7 bases and J gave up 5 bases, with 12 bases separating them. CDR3 DNA: TGTGCCAGCACCACCGGGAACGACAATGAGCAGTTCTTC. This encodes CASTTGNDNEQFF.

V is TRBV6-2 or TRBV6-3 and J is TRBJ2-5; D gene unclear. CDR3 size: 14 residues. Germline CDR1 is MNHEY and CDR2 is SVGEGT. Trimming took off 5 bases at V and 1 base at J, with 11 bases between the two ends. CDR3 region: CASSRFGFQETQYF. CDR3 coding DNA: TGTGCCAGCAGTCGATTCGGGTTCCAAGAGACCCAGTACTTC.

This chain connects TRBV10-3 to TRBJ2-7; D not resolved. The CDR3 has 14 amino acids. CDR1 is ENHRY and CDR2 is SYGVKD in the germline V gene. V was shortened by 7 bases and J by 0 bases, with 13 bases between the two germline ends. CDR3 region: CAIKFGNNSYEQYF. CDR3 bases: TGTGCCATCAAGTTCGGCAACAACTCCTACGAGCAGTACTTC.

This chain links TRBV7-2 with TRBJ2-5; perhaps TRBD2 as D (5 bases). The DNA end is more similar to TRBJ2-7, so the J call may be wrong. The CDR3 spans 13 residues. The germline CDR1 and CDR2 sequences are SGHTA and FQGNSA. In DNA form, the CDR3 reads TGTGCCAGCAGCTTCGCGGGCGACGGCGAGCAGTACTTC. Protein: CASSFAGDGEQYF.

CDR3: CSGSRDGYEQYF. The DNA of the CDR3 is TGCAGTGGGAGCAGGGACGGCTACGAGCAGTACTTC. V usage is TRBV20-1 and J usage is TRBJ2-7, with D perhaps TRBD1 or TRBD2 (5 bases each). CDR3 length: 12 residues. Between the trimmed V and J ends, which lost 7 bases and 3 bases, there was a span of 13 bases. Germline V gene sequence: CDR1 DFQATT, CDR2 SNEGSKA (reference sequence).

This clonotype was seen a handful of times. The rearrangement links TRBV2 to TRBJ1-2; TRBD1 is a possible D gene (5 bases). Trimming cost V 4 bases and J 0 bases, with 6 bases left between them. Germline assignment: CDR1 SNHLY and CDR2 FYNNEI. CDR3 length: 13 residues. The CDR3 loop reads CASSGQSNYGYTF. The CDR3 DNA reads as TGTGCCAGCAGTGGACAGTCTAACTATGGCTACACCTTC.

The J gene is TRBJ1-4, the V gene TRBV12-3 or TRBV12-4; the D is unclear. The CDR3 covers 14 residues. Trimming shortened V by 3 bases and J by 5 bases, and 10 bases separated the two germline ends. Here the CDR3 DNA reads TGTGCCAGCAGTTTTAGGAGGGTCAATGAAAAACTGTTTTTT. Encoded protein: CASSFRRVNEKLFF.

This clonotype has at least ten counts. The chain couples TRBV12-3 or TRBV12-4 to TRBJ2-1; TRBD2 matches at 11 bases. V trimming: 3 bases; J trimming: 8 bases; junction bases outside the gene matches: 0. The CDR3 has 13 residues. In nucleotides, the CDR3 is TGTGCCAGCAGTTTTAGCGGGGGGGATGAGCAGTTCTTC. Its protein product is CASSFSGGDEQFF.

This clonotype was observed a handful of times. The genes are TRBV7-2 and TRBJ1-2; no clear D. Per germline, CDR1 SGHTA and CDR2 FQGNSA. The CDR3 totals 15 residues. V lost 1 base and J lost 2, with 11 bases in between. The CDR3 region is CASSLDARGNYGYTF. DNA for the CDR3: TGTGCCAGCAGCTTAGATGCACGGGGAAACTATGGCTACACCTTC.

V gene TRBV4-3 combines with J gene TRBJ1-2; D unresolved. The germline V gene encodes CDR1 LGHNA and CDR2 YSLEER. V lost 0 bases and J 1 base, leaving 12 bases between the germline ends. The CDR3 is 16 amino acids. CDR3 coding DNA: TGCGCCAGCAGCCAAGATCGGGCGGGCTTTAACTATGGCTACACCTTC. It specifies CASSQDRAGFNYGYTF.

This clonotype showed up just a few times. CDR3: CSAREGTGTGELFF. In nucleotides, the CDR3 is TGCAGTGCTAGAGAGGGGACAGGCACCGGGGAGCTGTTTTTT. This sequence joins TRBV20-1 and TRBJ2-2; 8 positions agree with TRBD1. The V gene end was trimmed by 0 bases and the J gene end by 4 bases; junction bases not matched to a gene: 1. CDR1 is DFQATT, CDR2 SNEGSKA, per germline (reference sequence). The CDR3 spans 14 residues.

This sequence joins TRBV7-3 and TRBJ1-6; maybe TRBD1 (5 bases). The CDR3 spans 19 residues. In germline, CDR1 is SGHTA, CDR2 FQGTGA. Trimming removed 2 bases at V and 6 bases at J, with 23 bases between. CDR3 in amino acids: CASSLVLFWGNRSNSPLHF. The CDR3 DNA is TGTGCCAGCAGCTTAGTTTTATTTTGGGGGAATCGGAGTAATTCACCCCTCCACTTT.

The chain recombines TRBV28 with TRBJ2-5, with 10 bases lining up with TRBD1. V shed 6 bases and J 2 bases; nucleotides not matched to a gene: 9. The CDR3 runs to 16 residues. In germline, CDR1 is MDHEN, CDR2 SYDVKM. The CDR3 region is CASRRFGTGAQETQYF. CDR3 DNA sequence: TGTGCCAGCAGGAGATTCGGGACAGGGGCACAAGAGACCCAGTACTTC.

The rearrangement links TRBV10-3 to TRBJ2-1; 8 nucleotides agree with TRBD1. Germline V gene sequence: CDR1 ENHRY, CDR2 SYGVKD. The CDR3 covers 13 residues. After removal of 7 bases from V and 6 bases from J, the junction contained 5 bases not matched to a gene. The CDR3 loop reads CAIMGDRLNEQFF. The CDR3 nucleotides read TGTGCCATCATGGGGGACAGGCTCAATGAGCAGTTCTTC.

This clonotype was found a few times. The rearrangement uses TRBV4-3 and TRBJ1-2, with D possibly being TRBD1 (6 bases). This CDR3 spans 15 amino acids. V was clipped by 0 bases and J by 8 bases, with 16 bases between them. Germline V gives CDR1 LGHNA, CDR2 YSLEER. This chain's CDR3 is CASSQDLEGVRGYTF. DNA of the CDR3: TGCGCCAGCAGCCAAGATCTCGAGGGGGTAAGAGGCTACACCTTC.

About this clonotype itself: A clone one base away is much larger, so this may be a read error. The CDR3 spells CASSQPAGGTDTQYF. The CDR3 DNA reads TGTGCCAGCAGCCAACCAGCGGGGGGCACAGATACGCAGTATTTT. The chain recombines TRBV3-1 with TRBJ2-3; TRBD2 matches 8 bases. The germline V gene encodes CDR1 LGHDT and CDR2 YNNKEL (reference sequence). Unmatched junction bases numbered 2, after V lost 2 bases and J lost 1 base. CDR3 length equals 15 residues.

V usage is TRBV3-1 and J usage is TRBJ1-1, with TRBD1 identical over 7 bases. The CDR3 has 13 residues. The germline V gene has CDR1 LGHDT and CDR2 YNNKEL (reference sequence). Trimming took 1 base from V and 11 from J; bases not matched to a gene: 7. The CDR3 loop is CASSQGQGWRAFF. CDR3 coding DNA: TGTGCCAGCAGCCAAGGACAGGGATGGCGGGCTTTCTTT. The whole variable domain, filled in from reference TRBV3-1 and TRBJ1-1, reads DTAVSQTPKYLVTQMGNDKSIKCEQNLGHDTMYWYKQDSKKFLKIMFSYNNKELIINETVPNRFSPKSPDKAHLNLHINSLELGDSAVYFCASSQGQGWRAFFGQGTRLTVV.

This clonotype came up a few times. This chain links TRBV12-3 or TRBV12-4 with TRBJ1-6; no clear D gene. The CDR3 is 15 amino acids. Trimming took 6 bases from V and 7 from J, leaving 16 bases between them. The CDR3 bases are TGTGCCAGCAGCTACAAACCGGCCAGGAATTCACCCCTCCACTTT. Protein product: CASSYKPARNSPLHF.

The chain combines TRBV15 with TRBJ2-1, with D perhaps matching TRBD2 (5 bases). The CDR3 length is 12 residues. Germline V gene data show CDR1 as LNHNV and CDR2 as YYDKDF (reference sequence). Trimming removed 6 bases from V and 15 bases from J, with 18 bases in between. For the CDR3, the DNA is TGTGCCACCAGGACGGGGAACCTGCTTCCGTTCTTC. Its translation is CATRTGNLLPFF.

In DNA form, the CDR3 reads TGTGCCAGCAGTGAATTGGGGCCTAGCACAGATACGCAGTATTTT. Translated, it gives CASSELGPSTDTQYF. The genes are TRBV2 and TRBJ2-3, with TRBD1 as a possible D gene (5 bases). V lost 2 bases to trimming and J lost 0 bases, with 9 bases between them. The germline gives CDR1 SNHLY, CDR2 FYNNEI. The CDR3 contains 15 residues.

For this clonotype: A much larger clone is a single base away; this may be a read error. The genes are TRBV7-3 and TRBJ2-5, with unresolved D. Germline assignment: CDR1 SGHTA and CDR2 FQGTGA. CDR3 length: 12 residues. The chain's CDR3 is CAGSLLGETQYF. The CDR3 region has the DNA TGTGCCGGCAGCTTATTGGGGGAGACCCAGTACTTC. Using reference TRBV7-3 and TRBJ2-5 for the parts outside the CDR3, the full variable domain is GAGVSQTPSNKVTEKGKYVELRCDPISGHTALYWYRQSLGQGPEFLIYFQGTGAADDSGLPNDRFFAVRPEGSVSTLKIQRTERGDSAVYLCAGSLLGETQYFGPGTRLLVL.

The CDR3 sequence is CASRNNIKTVREQYF. The CDR3 DNA is TGTGCCAGCAGAAACAACATAAAAACAGTACGCGAGCAGTACTTC. The rearrangement links TRBV6-1 to TRBJ2-5; no clear D gene. With the DNA end fitting TRBJ2-7 better, the J assignment may be wrong. The CDR3 length is 15 residues. CDR1 MNHNS and CDR2 SASEGT come from the germline V gene.

There are a few counts of this clonotype. The chain has TRBV7-2 and TRBJ1-2; D not resolved. The CDR3 totals 14 residues. With 2 bases removed from V and 4 bases from J, the gap between germline ends came to 11 bases. Germline V lookup: CDR1 SGHTA, CDR2 FQGNSA. The DNA of the CDR3 is TGTGCCAGCAGCTTACGGGGTTTCGGCTATGGCTACACCTTC. Its protein is CASSLRGFGYGYTF.